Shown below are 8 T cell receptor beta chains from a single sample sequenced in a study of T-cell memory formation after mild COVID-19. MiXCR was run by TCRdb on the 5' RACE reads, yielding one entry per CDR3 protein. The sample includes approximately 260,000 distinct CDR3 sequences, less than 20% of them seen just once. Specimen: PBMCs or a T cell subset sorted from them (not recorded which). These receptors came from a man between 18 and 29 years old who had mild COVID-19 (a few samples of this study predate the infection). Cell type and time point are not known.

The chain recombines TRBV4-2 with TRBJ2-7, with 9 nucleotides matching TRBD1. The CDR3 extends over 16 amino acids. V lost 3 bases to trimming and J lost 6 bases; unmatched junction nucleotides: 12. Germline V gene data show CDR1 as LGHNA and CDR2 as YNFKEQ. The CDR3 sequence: CASSHTSGQGVGEQYF. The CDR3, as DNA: TGTGCCAGCAGCCACACGTCGGGACAGGGAGTAGGCGAGCAGTACTTC.

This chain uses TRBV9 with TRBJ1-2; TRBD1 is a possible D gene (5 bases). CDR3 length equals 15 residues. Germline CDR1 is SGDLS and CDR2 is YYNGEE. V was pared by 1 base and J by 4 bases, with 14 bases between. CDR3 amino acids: CASSVSGVPGYGYTF. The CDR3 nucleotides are TGTGCCAGCAGCGTATCGGGGGTCCCCGGCTATGGCTACACCTTC.

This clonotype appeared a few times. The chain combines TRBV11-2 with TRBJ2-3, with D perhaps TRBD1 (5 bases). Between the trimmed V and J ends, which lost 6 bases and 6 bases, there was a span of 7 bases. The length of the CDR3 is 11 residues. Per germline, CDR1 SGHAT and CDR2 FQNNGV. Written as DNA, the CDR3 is TGTGCCAGCAGGTCAGGGGATACGCAGTATTTT. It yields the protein CASRSGDTQYF.

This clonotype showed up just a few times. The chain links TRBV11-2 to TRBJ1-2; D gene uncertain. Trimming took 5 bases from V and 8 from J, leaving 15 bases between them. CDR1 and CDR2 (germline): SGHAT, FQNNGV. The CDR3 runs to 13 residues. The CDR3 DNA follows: TGTGCCAGCAGCGATCTTATTCTAGGCGGCTACACCTTC. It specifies CASSDLILGGYTF.

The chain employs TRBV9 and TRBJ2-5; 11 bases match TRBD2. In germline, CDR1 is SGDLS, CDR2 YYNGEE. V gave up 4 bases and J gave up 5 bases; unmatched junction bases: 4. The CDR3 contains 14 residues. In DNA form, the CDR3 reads TGTGCCAGCAGCCGGACTAGCGGGTGGGAGACCCAGTACTTC. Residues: CASSRTSGWETQYF.

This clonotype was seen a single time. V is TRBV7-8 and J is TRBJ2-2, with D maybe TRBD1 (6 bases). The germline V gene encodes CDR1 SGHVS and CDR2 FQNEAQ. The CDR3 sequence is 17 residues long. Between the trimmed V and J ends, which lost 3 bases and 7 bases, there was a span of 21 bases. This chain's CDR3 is CASSLVGGRDNGGELFF. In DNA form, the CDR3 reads TGTGCCAGCAGCTTGGTTGGGGGCAGGGATAACGGCGGGGAGCTGTTTTTT. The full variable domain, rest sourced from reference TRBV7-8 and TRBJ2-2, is GAGVSQSPRYKVAKRGQDVALRCDPISGHVSLFWYQQALGQGPEFLTYFQNEAQLDKSGLPSDRFFAERPEGSVSTLKIQRTQQEDSAVYLCASSLVGGRDNGGELFFGEGSRLTVL.

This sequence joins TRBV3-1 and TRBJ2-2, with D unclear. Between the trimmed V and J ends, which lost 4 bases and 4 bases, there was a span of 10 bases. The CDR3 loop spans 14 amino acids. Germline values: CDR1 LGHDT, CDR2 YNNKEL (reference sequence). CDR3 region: CASSLPSTTGELFF. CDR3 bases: TGTGCCAGCAGCCTCCCATCGACCACCGGGGAGCTGTTTTTT.

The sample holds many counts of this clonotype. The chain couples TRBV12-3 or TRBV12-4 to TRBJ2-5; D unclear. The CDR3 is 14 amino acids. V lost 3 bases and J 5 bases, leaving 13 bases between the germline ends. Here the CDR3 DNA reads TGTGCCAGCAGTTTTTACGATGTTGGGGAGACCCAGTACTTC. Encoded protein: CASSFYDVGETQYF.